One T cell receptor beta chain is described in this entry. Its antigen is currently unknown. The data belong to a study of CD8 T cell repertoires and HIV-1 epitope variants. The overall study: An approximately 9-day culture received IL-2, IL-7 and IL-15 on days 3 and 7. Separate from the cultures, 1M uncultured T cells served as baseline.

The CDR3 is 13 residues long. The germline V gene encodes CDR1 MNHEY and CDR2 SVGAGI. The ends lost 0 bases at V and 8 bases at J; junction bases unmatched: 3. Some clones are missing from TCRdb's copy, which holds only in-frame ones; the method was immunoSEQ multiplex PCR. The sample lists a few thousand clones; about two thirds were seen once. The sequence came from a male donor with HIV. The source material was cultured CD8+ T cells derived from PBMCs. V is TRBV6-5 and J is TRBJ1-1, with 7 nucleotides matching TRBD1. DNA for the CDR3: TGTGCCAGCAGTTACTCGGTGACAGGGGAAGCTTTCTTT. Translated, it gives CASSYSVTGEAFF.